This T cell receptor beta chain was recorded in a study of blood T cell repertoires in COVID-19. CDR1 is MNHEY and CDR2 is SMNVEV in the germline V gene (reference sequence). The CDR3 loop spans 13 amino acids. V lost 5 bases to trimming and J lost 7 bases, with 12 bases between them. The repertoire was sequenced with immunoSEQ multiplex PCR; TCRdb's copy has only in-frame clones and lacks some. The sample has 490,000 or so clones, approximately 90% seen once. The rearrangement links TRBV27 to TRBJ1-5; D is unclear. The sequence came from a woman aged 35 to 49 who had recovered from COVID-19. Sample: PBMCs or T cells enriched from blood (not recorded which). The CDR3 DNA follows: TGTGCCAGCAGTCCGACAAGAAGGCAGCCCCAGCATTTT. Protein product: CASSPTRRQPQHF.